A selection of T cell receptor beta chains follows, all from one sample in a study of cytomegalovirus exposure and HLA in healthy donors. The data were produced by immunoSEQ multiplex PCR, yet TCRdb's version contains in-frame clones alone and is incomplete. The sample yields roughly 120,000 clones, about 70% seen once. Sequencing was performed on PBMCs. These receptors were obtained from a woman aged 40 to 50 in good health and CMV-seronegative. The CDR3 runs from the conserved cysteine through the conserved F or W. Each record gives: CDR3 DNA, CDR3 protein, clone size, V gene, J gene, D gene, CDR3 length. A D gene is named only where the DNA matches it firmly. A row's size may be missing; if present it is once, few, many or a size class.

cdr3_nt: TGTGCCAGCAGCCTCGGTGGGGGGGCTACAGATACGCAGTATTTT
cdr3_aa: CASSLGGGATDTQYF
clone_size: few
v_call: TRBV28
j_call: TRBJ2-3
d_call: -
cdr3_length: 15

cdr3_nt: TGTGCCAGCAGGACCTGGGGGGGGGCGGAAGGGGCCAACGTCCTGACTTTC
cdr3_aa: CASRTWGGAEGANVLTF
clone_size: -
v_call: TRBV11-2
j_call: TRBJ2-6
d_call: -
cdr3_length: 17

cdr3_nt: TGTGCCAGCGGTGGGGGAATCGGAGGCGGGATGGGATACAATGAGCAGTTCTTC
cdr3_aa: CASGGGIGGGMGYNEQFF
clone_size: -
v_call: TRBV5-8
j_call: TRBJ2-1
d_call: -
cdr3_length: 18

cdr3_nt: TGTGCCAGCAGCTGGGACAGGGGTGGCTACACCTTC
cdr3_aa: CASSWDRGGYTF
clone_size: -
v_call: TRBV7-8
j_call: TRBJ1-2
d_call: TRBD1
cdr3_length: 12

cdr3_nt: TGTGCCAGCAGCGTATCGTACAATGAGCAGTTCTTC
cdr3_aa: CASSVSYNEQFF
clone_size: -
v_call: TRBV9
j_call: TRBJ2-1
d_call: -
cdr3_length: 12

cdr3_nt: TGTGCCAGCAGCTGGGACTACCTAACCTACGAGCAGTACTTC
cdr3_aa: CASSWDYLTYEQYF
clone_size: -
v_call: TRBV7-2
j_call: TRBJ2-7
d_call: TRBD2
cdr3_length: 14

cdr3_nt: TGCGCCAGCAGCCAAGGACGGATTCGGGAGGAGCAGTTCTTC
cdr3_aa: CASSQGRIREEQFF
clone_size: few
v_call: TRBV4-1
j_call: TRBJ2-1
d_call: -
cdr3_length: 14

cdr3_nt: TGTGCCAGCAGCCAAGATCAGGGGAGCACTGAAGCTTTCTTT
cdr3_aa: CASSQDQGSTEAFF
clone_size: few
v_call: TRBV4-2
j_call: TRBJ1-1
d_call: -
cdr3_length: 14

cdr3_nt: TGTGCCAGCAGCTTAGTTGTGGGTAGCGATGAGCAGTTCTTC
cdr3_aa: CASSLVVGSDEQFF
clone_size: few
v_call: TRBV7-2
j_call: TRBJ2-1
d_call: -
cdr3_length: 14

cdr3_nt: TGCGCCAGCAGCCAAGGAGTTCAAAATCAGCCCCAGCATTTT
cdr3_aa: CASSQGVQNQPQHF
clone_size: once
v_call: TRBV4-1
j_call: TRBJ1-5
d_call: -
cdr3_length: 14

cdr3_nt: TGTGCCAGCAGCCCCCTAGCGTTCACTCTGCTGATGGATACGCAGTATTTT
cdr3_aa: CASSPLAFTLLMDTQYF
clone_size: -
v_call: TRBV11-2
j_call: TRBJ2-3
d_call: -
cdr3_length: 17

cdr3_nt: TGTGCCAGCAGTTTATTACAGGGGGCAGATACGCAGTATTTT
cdr3_aa: CASSLLQGADTQYF
clone_size: once
v_call: TRBV27
j_call: TRBJ2-3
d_call: TRBD1
cdr3_length: 14

cdr3_nt: TGTGCCAGCAGCCTTCAGGTCTCTGGGGCCAACGTCCTGACTTTC
cdr3_aa: CASSLQVSGANVLTF
clone_size: many
v_call: TRBV6-6
j_call: TRBJ2-6
d_call: -
cdr3_length: 15

cdr3_nt: TGTGCCAGCAGAATACAGGGGGACGGTAGAGCTTTCTTT
cdr3_aa: CASRIQGDGRAFF
clone_size: -
v_call: TRBV27
j_call: TRBJ1-1
d_call: TRBD1
cdr3_length: 13

cdr3_nt: TGTGCCAGCAGCGTCTCCGGGGACTACAATGAGCAGTTCTTC
cdr3_aa: CASSVSGDYNEQFF
clone_size: few
v_call: TRBV9
j_call: TRBJ2-1
d_call: -
cdr3_length: 14

cdr3_nt: TGTGCCAGCACCCCCAAACATAACACTGAAGCTTTCTTT
cdr3_aa: CASTPKHNTEAFF
clone_size: -
v_call: TRBV27
j_call: TRBJ1-1
d_call: -
cdr3_length: 13

cdr3_nt: TGTGCCAGCAGTTACGCAGGCGGCAATCAGCCCCAGCATTTT
cdr3_aa: CASSYAGGNQPQHF
clone_size: few
v_call: TRBV6-5
j_call: TRBJ1-5
d_call: -
cdr3_length: 14

cdr3_nt: TGTGCCAGCAGCTTAACCGTCACCGGGGAGCTGTTTTTT
cdr3_aa: CASSLTVTGELFF
clone_size: -
v_call: TRBV7-3
j_call: TRBJ2-2
d_call: -
cdr3_length: 13

cdr3_nt: TGTGCCAGCAGCTTATCGCCTAGCGGGGGTATGGATGAGCAGTTCTTC
cdr3_aa: CASSLSPSGGMDEQFF
clone_size: -
v_call: TRBV7-3
j_call: TRBJ2-1
d_call: TRBD2
cdr3_length: 16

cdr3_nt: TGTGCCAGCAGCCTAGGGAAGGGGACAGACCAAGAGACCCAGTACTTC
cdr3_aa: CASSLGKGTDQETQYF
clone_size: -
v_call: TRBV4-2
j_call: TRBJ2-5
d_call: TRBD1
cdr3_length: 16

cdr3_nt: TGTGCCAGCACCCCCGGTCCCGGGATCAACTATGGCTACACCTTC
cdr3_aa: CASTPGPGINYGYTF
clone_size: once
v_call: TRBV6-4
j_call: TRBJ1-2
d_call: -
cdr3_length: 15

cdr3_nt: TGTGCCAGCAGCGCGACAGGGGAGGGGGGCTACGAGCAGTACTTC
cdr3_aa: CASSATGEGGYEQYF
clone_size: -
v_call: TRBV5-6
j_call: TRBJ2-7
d_call: -
cdr3_length: 15

cdr3_nt: TGTGCCAGCAGCAGCGGGGAGGGCACTGAAGCTTTCTTT
cdr3_aa: CASSSGEGTEAFF
clone_size: few
v_call: TRBV11-2
j_call: TRBJ1-1
d_call: -
cdr3_length: 13

cdr3_nt: TGTGCCAGCAGCGGTACGGGGGGAAATTTTGTTGAATACACCTTC
cdr3_aa: CASSGTGGNFVEYTF
clone_size: -
v_call: TRBV9
j_call: TRBJ1-2
d_call: -
cdr3_length: 15

cdr3_nt: TGTGCCAGCAGCTTACTAGCGGGAGGATCTTGGGGGAACAATGAGCAGTTCTTC
cdr3_aa: CASSLLAGGSWGNNEQFF
clone_size: -
v_call: TRBV7-3
j_call: TRBJ2-1
d_call: TRBD2
cdr3_length: 18

cdr3_nt: TGCGCCAGCAGCCAAGGAGTGCTTGGTGAGCAGTTCTTC
cdr3_aa: CASSQGVLGEQFF
clone_size: -
v_call: TRBV4-1
j_call: TRBJ2-1
d_call: -
cdr3_length: 13

cdr3_nt: TGCGCCAGCAGCCCCGACCGGGACAGGGGGACTGAAGCTTTCTTT
cdr3_aa: CASSPDRDRGTEAFF
clone_size: -
v_call: TRBV4-3
j_call: TRBJ1-1
d_call: TRBD1
cdr3_length: 15